Each of the 23 T cell receptor beta chains below was sequenced from the same sample in a study of blood T cell repertoires in COVID-19. TCRdb's copy holds only in-frame clones and misses some; the assay was immunoSEQ multiplex PCR. The sample lists 100,000 or so clones, approximately 92% seen once, with 4.2% in the top ten. The sample consisted of peripheral blood. The receptors shown here come from a man in his late teens or twenties with acute or convalescent COVID-19.

The chain employs TRBV6-6 and TRBJ1-4, with TRBD1 matching 8 bases. Germline V gene data show CDR1 as MNHNY and CDR2 as SVGAGI (reference sequence). The CDR3 has 13 residues. V dropped 8 bases and J dropped 7; count of bases not matched to a gene: 6. CDR3 protein: CASSQGVGEKLFF. The CDR3 DNA reads as TGTGCCAGCTCACAGGGGGTGGGTGAAAAACTGTTTTTT.

J is TRBJ2-2 and V is TRBV14; D is unclear. CDR3 length: 14 amino acids. The ends were cut back, 4 bases at V and 2 bases at J, with 8 bases in the middle. Germline V gene sequence: CDR1 SGHDN, CDR2 FVKESK. The CDR3 loop reads CASSPSPNTGELFF. The CDR3 region has the DNA TGTGCCAGCAGCCCAAGCCCCAACACCGGGGAGCTGTTTTTT.

This chain links TRBV27 with TRBJ2-7, with 7 bases fitting TRBD2. After removal of 2 bases from V and 6 bases from J, the junction contained 16 bases not matched to a gene. Per the germline V gene, CDR1 is MNHEY and CDR2 is SMNVEV (reference sequence). The CDR3 sequence is 17 residues long. CDR3 nucleotides: TGTGCCAGCAGTTTAGGTATTACCGGGACTACCTATAGCGAGCAGTACTTC. It codes for CASSLGITGTTYSEQYF.

This clone was seen just once. The V call is TRBV7-7, the J call TRBJ2-3; 11 nucleotides agree with TRBD1. The CDR3 sequence is 16 residues long. V shed 5 bases, J shed 1 base, and the junction held 5 bases outside the gene matches. Germline V gene lookup returns CDR1 SSHAT and CDR2 FNYEAQ (reference sequence). CDR3 nucleotides: TGTGCCAGCAGCCCCATGGGACAGGGGGGCACAGATACGCAGTATTTT. Its protein is CASSPMGQGGTDTQYF.

Here the CDR3 DNA reads TGTGCCACTGAACGGGGGTCTGAAGCTTTCTTT. This gives the protein CATERGSEAFF. This chain connects TRBV15 to TRBJ1-1; tentative D call: TRBD1 (5 bases). CDR3 length: 11 amino acids. V lost 9 bases, J lost 6 bases, and 11 bases lay in between. Germline V gene data show CDR1 as LNHNV and CDR2 as YYDKDF (reference sequence).

This sequence joins TRBV7-8 and TRBJ2-5; 14 bases line up with TRBD2. The V gene end was trimmed by 1 base and the J gene end by 0 bases; junction bases not matched to a gene: 13. The CDR3 consists of 21 residues. Germline-derived CDR1 and CDR2 are SGHVS and FQNEAQ. The CDR3 protein is CASSLVSGTPGLAGDQETQYF. CDR3 sequence (DNA): TGTGCCAGCAGCTTAGTATCGGGTACCCCGGGACTAGCGGGGGACCAAGAGACCCAGTACTTC. The variable domain in full, completed from reference TRBV7-8 and TRBJ2-5, reads GAGVSQSPRYKVAKRGQDVALRCDPISGHVSLFWYQQALGQGPEFLTYFQNEAQLDKSGLPSDRFFAERPEGSVSTLKIQRTQQEDSAVYLCASSLVSGTPGLAGDQETQYFGPGTRLLVL.

The chain couples TRBV4-2 to TRBJ1-2, with 9 bases that match TRBD1. This CDR3 is 16 amino acids long. Germline V gene sequence: CDR1 LGHNA, CDR2 YNFKEQ. The ends lost 3 bases at V and 3 bases at J; junction bases unmatched: 8. Here the CDR3 reads CASSQNRGREDYGYTF. CDR3 nucleotides: TGTGCCAGCAGCCAGAACAGGGGGCGCGAGGACTATGGCTACACCTTC.

The rearrangement uses TRBV5-4 and TRBJ2-7, with a tentative D call TRBD2 (6 bases). Germline V gives CDR1 SGHNT, CDR2 YYREEE (reference sequence). This CDR3 contains 15 residues. The V and J ends lost 0 bases and 4 bases respectively, with 14 bases between them. Here the CDR3 DNA reads TGTGCCAGCAGCTTGGGTAGCGGAGCTCTATACGAGCAGTACTTC. Its protein product is CASSLGSGALYEQYF.

This clone was detected once. V usage is TRBV19 and J usage is TRBJ1-5; D is unresolved. Trimming cost V 2 bases and J 1 base, with 18 bases left between them. CDR1 and CDR2 from the germline V gene are LNHDA and SQIVND (reference sequence). The CDR3 consists of 18 residues. CDR3 DNA: TGTGCCAGTAGTATACGATCCCCAGGTCACCCCAGCAATCAGCCCCAGCATTTT. This sequence encodes CASSIRSPGHPSNQPQHF.

The chain uses TRBV11-2 and TRBJ2-7; 7 bases fit TRBD2. Trimming at V came to 5 bases and at J to 7 bases, leaving 14 bases not matched to a gene. This CDR3 has 15 residues. CDR1 SGHAT and CDR2 FQNNGV come from the germline V gene. The CDR3 here is CASSAAGLLWSEQYF. CDR3 DNA sequence: TGTGCCAGCAGCGCAGCGGGACTCCTCTGGTCGGAGCAGTACTTC.

V is TRBV27 and J is TRBJ2-3; TRBD2 matches 11 bases. V shed 0 bases and J 0 bases; nucleotides not matched to a gene: 11. The CDR3 is 20 amino acids. Germline CDR1 and CDR2: MNHEY and SMNVEV (reference sequence). The CDR3 DNA reads as TGTGCCAGCAGTTTATCGGTAGCGGGGGGGCATCTGATGAGCACAGATACGCAGTATTTT. Its protein is CASSLSVAGGHLMSTDTQYF.

On this clone itself: Different DNA sequences within this sample yield the same CDR3. The V gene is TRBV3-1 (or the pseudogene TRBV3-2), the J gene TRBJ2-6, with D unresolved. Trimming took 3 bases from V and 0 from J, leaving 6 bases between them. CDR3 length: 15 residues. Germline V CDR1 and CDR2: LGHDT, YNNKEL (reference sequence). The CDR3 is CASSQESSGANVLTF. The CDR3 DNA sequence: TGTGCCAGCAGCCAGGAGAGCTCTGGGGCCAACGTCCTGACTTTC.

This clone was seen just once. The rearrangement uses TRBV6-5 and TRBJ1-1, with a tentative D call TRBD1 (5 bases). The germline V and J ends were trimmed by 2 bases and 3 bases, with 16 bases remaining between them. This CDR3 contains 16 residues. Germline CDR1 reads MNHEY; CDR2 reads SVGAGI. The CDR3 region is CASSYGAFRGDTEAFF. The CDR3 DNA sequence: TGTGCCAGCAGTTACGGGGCCTTCCGGGGGGACACTGAAGCTTTCTTT.

CDR3 nucleotide sequence: TGTGCCAGCAGCCCCCCGCCCCGGTTAACTAGCGGGGTCTACAATGAGCAGTTCTTC. Protein sequence: CASSPPPRLTSGVYNEQFF. The chain joins TRBV5-4 to TRBJ2-1, with TRBD2 matching over 10 bases. CDR3 size: 19 residues. From germline, CDR1 is SGHNT and CDR2 YYREEE (reference sequence). The trim removed 4 bases at V and 3 bases at J, leaving 16 bases unmatched.

The J gene is TRBJ2-2, the V gene TRBV5-1; 9 bases line up with TRBD2. V lost 6 bases, J lost 0 bases, and 9 bases stayed unmatched. There are 17 residues in the CDR3. The germline V gene encodes CDR1 SGHRS and CDR2 YFSETQ. The CDR3 is CASMFGGLASNTGELFF. CDR3 in DNA: TGCGCCAGCATGTTCGGTGGACTAGCGTCGAACACCGGGGAGCTGTTTTTT. Variable domain in full (rest from reference TRBV5-1 and TRBJ2-2): KAGVTQTPRYLIKTRGQQVTLSCSPISGHRSVSWYQQTPGQGLQFLFEYFSETQRNKGNFPGRFSGRQFSNSRSEMNVSTLELGDSALYLCASMFGGLASNTGELFFGEGSRLTVL.

This chain joins TRBV20-1 and TRBJ1-6; D gene ambiguous. Germline CDR1 is DFQATT and CDR2 is SNEGSKA (reference sequence). V was trimmed by 3 bases and J by 15 bases, leaving 12 bases between them. The CDR3 contains 11 residues. The CDR3 nucleotides read TGCAGTGCTAGGTCAGACTCAATCCTCCACTTT. It yields the protein CSARSDSILHF.

The V call is TRBV3-1 (or the pseudogene TRBV3-2), the J call TRBJ2-3; 15 bases map to TRBD2. V trimming: 0 bases; J trimming: 6 bases; junction bases outside the gene matches: 7. From germline, CDR1 is LGHDT and CDR2 YNNKEL (reference sequence). The CDR3 is 18 residues long. Written as DNA, the CDR3 is TGTGCCAGCAGCCAAGATAGGCGGACTAGCGGGGGGGCTGATACGCAGTATTTT. Protein: CASSQDRRTSGGADTQYF.

This sequence joins TRBV2 and TRBJ1-5; 9 bases fit TRBD1. Germline V gene data show CDR1 as SNHLY and CDR2 as FYNNEI. The length of the CDR3 is 15 residues. V gave up 6 bases and J gave up 3 bases; unmatched junction bases: 6. This CDR3 reads CASRDRGVPNQPQHF. The CDR3 DNA reads TGTGCCAGCAGGGACAGGGGAGTCCCCAATCAGCCCCAGCATTTT.

J is TRBJ1-1 and V is TRBV6-1; D is ambiguous. Between the trimmed V and J ends, which lost 3 bases and 0 bases, there was a span of 5 bases. The CDR3 is 13 residues long. CDR1 and CDR2 from the germline V gene are MNHNS and SASEGT. The CDR3 here is CASSDQVNTEAFF. CDR3 nucleotides: TGTGCCAGCAGTGATCAGGTGAACACTGAAGCTTTCTTT.

The J gene is TRBJ1-5, the V gene TRBV15; TRBD1 matches at 7 bases. The germline CDR1 and CDR2 sequences are LNHNV and YYDKDF (reference sequence). V trimming: 0 bases; J trimming: 7 bases; junction bases outside the gene matches: 9. The CDR3 loop spans 16 amino acids. The CDR3 is CATSRDPTGVGQPQHF. CDR3 bases: TGTGCCACCAGCAGAGACCCTACAGGGGTGGGACAGCCCCAGCATTTT.

The chain links TRBV5-1 to TRBJ1-2; D not certain. Germline loops: CDR1 SGHRS, CDR2 YFSETQ. The CDR3 is 15 amino acids. Trimming shortened V by 0 bases and J by 3 bases, and 12 bases separated the two germline ends. CDR3 DNA sequence: TGCGCCAGCAGCTTGGCCGCACCCACGGACTATGGCTACACCTTC. Translating gives CASSLAAPTDYGYTF.

This chain joins TRBV9 and TRBJ1-6; no firm D call. Trimming shortened V by 0 bases and J by 6 bases, and 10 bases separated the two germline ends. Germline loops: CDR1 SGDLS, CDR2 YYNGEE. This CDR3 is built from 15 residues. The CDR3 loop reads CASSVGLEINSPLHF. CDR3 bases: TGTGCCAGCAGCGTAGGTTTAGAAATTAATTCACCCCTCCACTTT.

This clone appeared a few times. The rearrangement joins TRBV5-1 to TRBJ2-2; tentatively, D is TRBD2 (5 bases). V lost 1 base and J 2 bases, leaving 9 bases between the germline ends. Germline V gene data show CDR1 as SGHRS and CDR2 as YFSETQ. CDR3 length: 15 residues. CDR3 amino acids: CASSLMTGNTGELFF. The CDR3 DNA reads as TGCGCCAGCAGCTTGATGACGGGAAACACCGGGGAGCTGTTTTTT.